A selection of T cell receptor beta chains follows, all from one sample in a study of early T cells in non-severe SARS-CoV-2 infection. Using its own MiXCR run on the 5' RACE reads, TCRdb lists one record per CDR3 protein. This table holds tens of thousands of distinct CDR3 sequences, 14% found once. Sequencing was performed on whole blood. Receptors originate from an adult who was a healthcare worker with PCR-confirmed SARS-CoV-2 infection or an uninfected control (not recorded which). Each CDR3 is given with its conserved first and last residue. Each record gives: V gene, D gene, clone size, J gene, CDR3 protein, CDR3 DNA. A D gene is named only where the DNA matches it firmly. Expanded clones are given a class, and other clones once, few, many or no size at all.

V gene: TRBV6-1
D gene: -
clone size: few
J gene: TRBJ1-2
CDR3 protein: CASSASVGAGYTF
CDR3 DNA: TGTGCCAGCAGTGCTTCGGTAGGGGCCGGCTACACCTTC

V gene: TRBV29-1
D gene: TRBD1
clone size: many
J gene: TRBJ2-3
CDR3 protein: CSVGLTGALTDTQYF
CDR3 DNA: TGCAGCGTTGGTTTGACAGGGGCACTCACAGATACGCAGTATTTT

V gene: TRBV27
D gene: TRBD1
clone size: many
J gene: TRBJ1-2
CDR3 protein: CASSPILYRGAYGYTF
CDR3 DNA: TGTGCCAGCAGTCCGATCTTATACAGGGGGGCCTATGGCTACACCTTC

V gene: TRBV7-6
D gene: TRBD1
clone size: few
J gene: TRBJ1-1
CDR3 protein: CASTDRDRGRGTEAFF
CDR3 DNA: TGTGCCAGCACGGACCGTGACAGGGGGCGGGGCACTGAAGCTTTCTTT

V gene: TRBV4-2
D gene: -
clone size: -
J gene: TRBJ1-1
CDR3 protein: CASSHEYREEAFF
CDR3 DNA: TGTGCCAGCAGCCATGAATACAGGGAAGAGGCTTTCTTT

V gene: TRBV5-4
D gene: TRBD1
clone size: few
J gene: TRBJ1-1
CDR3 protein: CASSLEAFRQGVNTEAFF
CDR3 DNA: TGTGCCAGCAGCTTGGAAGCTTTTCGACAGGGGGTGAACACTGAAGCTTTCTTT

V gene: TRBV18
D gene: -
clone size: few
J gene: TRBJ2-7
CDR3 protein: CASSPSWSPTYEQYF
CDR3 DNA: TGTGCCAGCTCACCATCCTGGAGCCCCACCTACGAGCAGTACTTC

V gene: TRBV7-3
D gene: TRBD2
clone size: -
J gene: TRBJ2-1
CDR3 protein: CASSSRASGEYNEQFF
CDR3 DNA: TGTGCCAGCAGCTCGAGGGCTAGCGGGGAATACAATGAGCAGTTCTTC

V gene: TRBV5-1
D gene: -
clone size: -
J gene: TRBJ2-1
CDR3 protein: CASNPDGALSYNEQFF
CDR3 DNA: TGCGCCAGCAACCCGGACGGGGCTCTCTCCTACAATGAGCAGTTCTTC

V gene: TRBV18
D gene: TRBD2
clone size: -
J gene: TRBJ2-1
CDR3 protein: CASSLRLADYNEQFF
CDR3 DNA: TGTGCCAGCTCACTACGACTAGCGGACTACAATGAGCAGTTCTTC

V gene: TRBV25-1
D gene: -
clone size: many
J gene: TRBJ1-2
CDR3 protein: CATSTPMEGYTF
CDR3 DNA: TGTGCCACCTCGACTCCCATGGAGGGCTACACCTTC

V gene: TRBV29-1
D gene: TRBD2
clone size: -
J gene: TRBJ2-7
CDR3 protein: CSAGRGNAYEQYF
CDR3 DNA: TGCAGCGCTGGGCGGGGGAACGCCTACGAGCAGTACTTC

V gene: TRBV7-9
D gene: -
clone size: -
J gene: TRBJ1-6
CDR3 protein: CASSRTGEDSPLHF
CDR3 DNA: TGTGCCAGCAGCCGGACGGGGGAAGATTCACCCCTCCACTTT

V gene: TRBV27
D gene: -
clone size: few
J gene: TRBJ2-1
CDR3 protein: CASSFSGSYNEQFF
CDR3 DNA: TGTGCCAGCAGTTTTTCAGGGAGCTACAATGAGCAGTTCTTC

V gene: TRBV18
D gene: TRBD2
clone size: few
J gene: TRBJ2-7
CDR3 protein: CASSPSGGYLEQYF
CDR3 DNA: TGTGCCAGCTCACCAAGCGGGGGTTACCTTGAGCAGTACTTC

V gene: TRBV18
D gene: -
clone size: -
J gene: TRBJ2-1
CDR3 protein: CASSPGGSPRRNEQFF
CDR3 DNA: TGTGCCAGCTCACCAGGGGGCAGCCCCCGACGGAATGAGCAGTTCTTC